The 23 T cell receptor beta chains presented below share a single source sample, sequenced in a study of cytomegalovirus exposure and HLA in healthy donors (dated by TCRdb to 2016 to 2017). Library prep was done by the immunoSEQ multiplex PCR assay. For the multiplex PCR, a mixture combining 60 forward primers for TCR Vbeta segments and 13 reverse primers for TCR Jbeta segments was used. The table comes from immuneACCESS by way of TCRdb, which keeps in-frame sequences with V and J called. Part of the clones is missing from these tables; in studies checked, under half for an unresolved V gene and the rest for unknown reasons. Counted in this sample were some 98,000 clones; about two thirds of them appeared once. The top ten constitute 2% to 2.5% of the sample. The source material was PBMCs. These receptors originate from a man between 45 and 60 years old in good health and CMV-seronegative.

Only one count was recorded for this clone. This chain links TRBV6-5 with TRBJ1-1; TRBD1 is a possible D gene (5 bases). The V end lost 2 bases, the J end lost 4 bases, and 11 bases lay between the germline ends. The germline V gene has CDR1 MNHEY and CDR2 SVGAGI. The CDR3 sequence is 14 residues long. CDR3 loop: CASSYRGRGTEAFF. CDR3 sequence (DNA): TGTGCCAGCAGTTACAGGGGAAGGGGCACTGAAGCTTTCTTT.

This clone has just one count. The J gene is TRBJ2-2, the V gene TRBV6-5; 12 nucleotides align to TRBD1. From germline, CDR1 is MNHEY and CDR2 SVGAGI. This CDR3 has 16 amino acids. V was clipped by 4 bases and J by 7 bases; unmatched bases: 7. CDR3 DNA: TGTGCCAGCAGTTCACCGGGACAGGGGGCAATCGGGGAGCTGTTTTTT. It is translated as CASSSPGQGAIGELFF.

The chain has TRBV5-3 and TRBJ2-5; a weak D match, TRBD2 (7 bases). The DNA end lines up better with TRBJ2-7; the J call may be wrong. TRBV5-3 falls under the ORF class, with uncertain function. The CDR3 covers 16 residues. The CDR3 region is CARSWRARGPTYEQYF. As DNA, the CDR3 is TGTGCCAGAAGCTGGCGGGCGCGGGGGCCAACCTACGAGCAGTACTTC.

The chain is built from TRBV4-1 and TRBJ2-7, with 10 positions matching TRBD2. Germline values: CDR1 MGHRA, CDR2 YSYEKL. J was trimmed by 6 bases and V by 4 bases; bases with no gene match: 3. This CDR3 has 13 residues. CDR3 region: CASSRGLATEQYF. Here the CDR3 DNA reads TGCGCCAGCAGCCGGGGACTAGCGACCGAGCAGTACTTC.

This chain uses TRBV11-3 with TRBJ2-1; a possible D gene is TRBD2 (6 bases). There are 13 residues in the CDR3. The germline V and J ends were trimmed by 1 base and 10 bases, with 11 bases remaining between them. Germline V gene sequence: CDR1 SGHNT, CDR2 YENEEA. The CDR3 DNA is TGTGCCAGCAGCTTAGTTGGGGCGGGGGAGCAGTTCTTC. This gives the protein CASSLVGAGEQFF.

This clone was seen more than once but under ten times. The rearrangement uses TRBV4-1 and TRBJ1-2; TRBD1 matches at 11 bases. Germline CDR1 MGHRA, CDR2 YSYEKL. V gave up 2 bases and J gave up 9 bases; unmatched junction bases: 5. The CDR3 totals 14 residues. The chain's CDR3 is CASSQPGQGESYTF. DNA of the CDR3: TGCGCCAGCAGCCAACCGGGACAGGGGGAGAGCTACACCTTC.

The rearrangement joins TRBV29-1 to TRBJ1-2; 9 nucleotides agree with TRBD1. In germline, CDR1 is SQVTM, CDR2 ANQGSEA. The junction had 1 base not matched to a gene; V was cut back by 4 bases and J by 4 bases. The CDR3 has 12 residues. The CDR3 is CSVGQGVYGYTF. In DNA form, the CDR3 reads TGCAGCGTTGGACAGGGGGTCTATGGCTACACCTTC. The full variable domain, rest sourced from reference TRBV29-1 and TRBJ1-2, is SAVISQKPSRDICQRGTSLTIQCQVDSQVTMMFWYRQQPGQSLTLIATANQGSEATYESGFVIDKFPISRPNLTFSTLTVSNMSPEDSSIYLCSVGQGVYGYTFGSGTRLTVV.

This chain connects TRBV5-4 to TRBJ1-1; TRBD1 aligns across 10 bases. The CDR3 consists of 14 residues. V trimming: 3 bases; J trimming: 7 bases; junction bases outside the gene matches: 6. CDR1 is SGHNT, CDR2 YYREEE, per germline (reference sequence). CDR3 sequence (DNA): TGTGCCAGCAGCTATGGACAGGGGGAAGGTGAAGCTTTCTTT. It yields the protein CASSYGQGEGEAFF.

V gene TRBV10-1 combines with J gene TRBJ2-2; D uncertain. CDR3 length: 15 residues. With 0 bases removed from V and 3 bases from J, the gap between germline ends came to 8 bases. Germline CDR1 and CDR2: WNHNN and SYGVQD (reference sequence). The CDR3 DNA sequence: TGCGCCAGCAGTGAGTCGCTCGCGTACACCGGGGAGCTGTTTTTT. This gives the protein CASSESLAYTGELFF.

This rearrangement joins TRBV6-6 to TRBJ1-5; no firm D call. The CDR3 loop spans 13 amino acids. Trimming stripped 2 bases from V and 4 bases from J, with 6 bases between. The V gene's germline CDR1 is MNHNY and CDR2 SVGAGI (reference sequence). The CDR3 DNA sequence: TGTGCCAGCAGTTACCGACAAAATCAGCCCCAGCATTTT. Encoded protein: CASSYRQNQPQHF.

The J gene is TRBJ2-3, the V gene TRBV10-2; 7 positions agree with TRBD1. The CDR3 extends over 14 amino acids. CDR1 is WSHSY and CDR2 is SAAADI in the germline V gene. The junction had 9 bases not matched to a gene; V was cut back by 10 bases and J by 2 bases. This chain's CDR3 is CATRQGDLTDTQYF. The CDR3 DNA reads as TGCGCCACCAGACAGGGCGACCTCACAGATACGCAGTATTTT.

The V and J genes are TRBV28 and TRBJ2-7; 9 nucleotides match TRBD2. Germline assignment: CDR1 MDHEN and CDR2 SYDVKM. With V trimmed by 8 bases and J by 3 bases, 8 bases remained unmatched. The CDR3 is 14 residues long. The CDR3 DNA follows: TGTGCCAGCGGATCTTTAGCGGGGGTCTACGAGCAGTACTTC. Protein sequence: CASGSLAGVYEQYF.

This clone has just a few counts. The chain carries TRBV27 and TRBJ1-5; 7 positions match TRBD1. Germline V gives CDR1 MNHEY, CDR2 SMNVEV (reference sequence). The CDR3 is 13 amino acids. Germline trimming cut 5 bases from V and 6 bases from J; bases unmatched to any gene: 4. The chain's CDR3 is CASSPDRAQPQHF. The CDR3, as DNA: TGTGCCAGCAGTCCAGACAGGGCTCAGCCCCAGCATTTT.

The chain is built from TRBV6-5 and TRBJ1-4, with 8 bases aligning to TRBD1. CDR3 size: 14 residues. Trimming at V came to 6 bases and at J to 5 bases, leaving 5 bases not matched to a gene. Germline V gene data show CDR1 as MNHEY and CDR2 as SVGAGI. The CDR3 DNA follows: TGTGCCAGCAGGCAGGGGGCGGTCAATGAAAAACTGTTTTTT. This encodes CASRQGAVNEKLFF.

This clone is a singleton in its sample. The CDR3 sequence is CASSPGQGNYGYTF. The CDR3 DNA reads as TGTGCCAGCAGTCCGGGACAGGGTAACTATGGCTACACCTTC. The J gene is TRBJ1-2, the V gene TRBV7-9, with 9 nucleotides matching TRBD1. The trim removed 6 bases at V and 1 base at J, leaving 3 bases unmatched. Germline-derived CDR1 and CDR2 are SEHNR and FQNEAQ (reference sequence). CDR3 length: 14 residues.

V gene TRBV6-5 combines with J gene TRBJ1-2; 7 nucleotides line up with TRBD1. The CDR3 runs 14 residues. Germline CDR1 and CDR2: MNHEY and SVGAGI. V dropped 5 bases and J dropped 5; count of bases not matched to a gene: 8. The CDR3 DNA reads as TGTGCCAGCAGTGTCCCGACAGGGCAATATGGCTACACCTTC. It codes for CASSVPTGQYGYTF.

V is TRBV27 and J is TRBJ2-3, with a weak D call TRBD2 (5 bases). The CDR3 spans 13 residues. The germline V gene has CDR1 MNHEY and CDR2 SMNVEV (reference sequence). Trimming removed 8 bases from V and 1 base from J, with 10 bases in between. The CDR3 DNA sequence: TGTGCCAGCTGGGAGTTAGGCACAGATACGCAGTATTTT. Translated: CASWELGTDTQYF.

This clone was observed a handful of times. The V and J genes are TRBV10-2 and TRBJ2-7, with D unresolved. The germline V and J ends were trimmed by 0 bases and 7 bases, with 7 bases remaining between them. The germline gives CDR1 WSHSY, CDR2 SAAADI. The CDR3 loop spans 12 amino acids. CDR3 region: CASSESVLEQYF. In nucleotides, the CDR3 is TGCGCCAGCAGTGAGTCCGTACTTGAGCAGTACTTC.

The chain's CDR3 is CAISPHEGSRNEKLFF. The DNA of the CDR3 is TGTGCCATCAGTCCACACGAGGGTTCGCGCAATGAAAAACTGTTTTTT. The chain carries TRBV10-3 and TRBJ1-4; no reliable D call. V lost 5 bases and J 5 bases, leaving 18 bases between the germline ends. Germline-derived CDR1 and CDR2 are ENHRY and SYGVKD. The CDR3 sequence is 16 residues long.

This chain links TRBV4-1 with TRBJ2-5, with TRBD1 identical over 10 bases. Gene TRBJ2-7 matches the end of the DNA better, so the J call may be wrong. Germline CDR1 and CDR2: MGHRA and YSYEKL. There are 16 residues in the CDR3. The CDR3 nucleotides are TGCGCCAGCAGCCAATTCCGGGACAGGGGTACCTACGAGCAGTACTTC. It specifies CASSQFRDRGTYEQYF.

This clone was detected a few times. This chain links TRBV10-3 with TRBJ1-6; D is possibly TRBD1 (6 bases). Germline lookup yields CDR1 ENHRY and CDR2 SYGVKD. V was cut by 3 bases and J by 6 bases, with 12 bases left in between. CDR3 size: 15 residues. CDR3 coding DNA: TGTGCCATCAGTGAAGGGGGACCGCTTAATTCACCCCTCCACTTT. Translating gives CAISEGGPLNSPLHF.

This sequence joins TRBV6-5 and TRBJ1-5; possible D gene TRBD1, 6 bases. The germline V gene encodes CDR1 MNHEY and CDR2 SVGAGI. V lost 5 bases and J 4 bases, leaving 9 bases between the germline ends. The CDR3 extends over 13 amino acids. The CDR3, as DNA: TGTGCCAGCAGTCTACAGGGAAATCAGCCCCAGCATTTT. It codes for CASSLQGNQPQHF.

Only a few counts were recorded for this clone. The chain recombines TRBV10-3 with TRBJ1-1; TRBD1 aligns across 7 bases. The CDR3 has 14 residues. V was clipped by 6 bases and J by 0 bases; unmatched bases: 4. Germline CDR1 and CDR2: ENHRY and SYGVKD. Here the CDR3 reads CAIRGDRVNTEAFF. CDR3 in DNA: TGTGCCATCAGGGGGGACAGAGTGAACACTGAAGCTTTCTTT.